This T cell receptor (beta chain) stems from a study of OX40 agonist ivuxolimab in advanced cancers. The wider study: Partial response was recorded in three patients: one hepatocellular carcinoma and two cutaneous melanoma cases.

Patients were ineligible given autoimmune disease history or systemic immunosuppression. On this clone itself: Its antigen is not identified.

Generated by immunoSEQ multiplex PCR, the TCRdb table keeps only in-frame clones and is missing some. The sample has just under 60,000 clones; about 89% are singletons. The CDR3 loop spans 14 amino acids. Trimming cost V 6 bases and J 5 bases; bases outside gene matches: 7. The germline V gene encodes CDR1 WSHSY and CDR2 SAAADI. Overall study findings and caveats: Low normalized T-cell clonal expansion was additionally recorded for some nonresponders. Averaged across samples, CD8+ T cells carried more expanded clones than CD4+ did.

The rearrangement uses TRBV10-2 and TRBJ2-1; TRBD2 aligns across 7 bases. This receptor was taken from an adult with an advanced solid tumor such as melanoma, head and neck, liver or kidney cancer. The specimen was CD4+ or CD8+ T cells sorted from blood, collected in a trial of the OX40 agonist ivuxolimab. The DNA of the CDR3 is TGCGCCAGCAGAATCCGCGGGACTAACAATGAGCAGTTCTTC. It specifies CASRIRGTNNEQFF.